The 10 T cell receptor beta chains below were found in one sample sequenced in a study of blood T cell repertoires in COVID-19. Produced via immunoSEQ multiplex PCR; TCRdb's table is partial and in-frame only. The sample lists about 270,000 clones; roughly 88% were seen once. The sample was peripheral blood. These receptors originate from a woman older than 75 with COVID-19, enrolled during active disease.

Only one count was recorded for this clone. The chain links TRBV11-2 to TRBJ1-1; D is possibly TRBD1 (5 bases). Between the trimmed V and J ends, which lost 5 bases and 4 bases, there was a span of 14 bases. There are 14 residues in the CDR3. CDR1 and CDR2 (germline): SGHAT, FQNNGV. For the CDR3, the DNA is TGTGCCAGCAGCCCGGACACCCCGACCACTGAAGCTTTCTTT. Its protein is CASSPDTPTTEAFF.

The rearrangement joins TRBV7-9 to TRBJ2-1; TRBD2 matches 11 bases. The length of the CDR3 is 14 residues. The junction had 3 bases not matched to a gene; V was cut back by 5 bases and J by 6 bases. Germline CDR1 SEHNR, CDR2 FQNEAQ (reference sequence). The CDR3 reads CASSPGLAGNEQFF. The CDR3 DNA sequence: TGTGCCAGCAGCCCAGGACTAGCGGGCAATGAGCAGTTCTTC.

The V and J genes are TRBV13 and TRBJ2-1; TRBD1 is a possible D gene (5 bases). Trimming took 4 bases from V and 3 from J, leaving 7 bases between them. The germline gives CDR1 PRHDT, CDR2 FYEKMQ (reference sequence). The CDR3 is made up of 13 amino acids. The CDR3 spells CASSSRGYNEQFF. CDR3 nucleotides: TGTGCCAGCAGCTCTAGGGGCTACAATGAGCAGTTCTTC.

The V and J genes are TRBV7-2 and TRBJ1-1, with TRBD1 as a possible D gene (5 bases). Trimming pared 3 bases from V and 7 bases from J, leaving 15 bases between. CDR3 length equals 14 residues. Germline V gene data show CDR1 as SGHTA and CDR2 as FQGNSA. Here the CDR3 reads CASSFWQGPNEAFF. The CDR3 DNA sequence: TGTGCCAGCAGCTTTTGGCAGGGTCCCAATGAAGCTTTCTTT.

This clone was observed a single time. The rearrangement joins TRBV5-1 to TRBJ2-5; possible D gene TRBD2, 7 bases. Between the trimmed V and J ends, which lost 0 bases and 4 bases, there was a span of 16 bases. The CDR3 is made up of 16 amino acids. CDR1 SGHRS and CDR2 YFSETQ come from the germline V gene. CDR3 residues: CASSLEMAGEGETQYF. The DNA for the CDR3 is TGCGCCAGCAGCTTGGAAATGGCAGGGGAGGGAGAGACCCAGTACTTC.

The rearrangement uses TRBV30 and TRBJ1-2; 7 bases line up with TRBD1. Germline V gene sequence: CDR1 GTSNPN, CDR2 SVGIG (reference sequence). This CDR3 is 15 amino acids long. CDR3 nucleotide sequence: TGTGCACACAGGTCCGTGGACAGGTCTCGAAATGGCTACACCTTC. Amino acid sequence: CAHRSVDRSRNGYTF.

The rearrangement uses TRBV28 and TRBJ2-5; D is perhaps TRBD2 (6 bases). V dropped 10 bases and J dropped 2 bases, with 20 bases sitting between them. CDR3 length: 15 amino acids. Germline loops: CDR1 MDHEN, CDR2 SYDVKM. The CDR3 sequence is CAISLPGLLQETQYF. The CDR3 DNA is TGTGCCATCAGCCTACCGGGACTCTTACAAGAGACCCAGTACTTC.

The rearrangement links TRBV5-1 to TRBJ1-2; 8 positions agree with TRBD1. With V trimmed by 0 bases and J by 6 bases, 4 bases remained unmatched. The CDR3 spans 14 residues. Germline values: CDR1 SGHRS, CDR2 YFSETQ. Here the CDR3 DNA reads TGCGCCAGCAGCTTGGGTCAGGGGGCGAATGGCTACACCTTC. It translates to CASSLGQGANGYTF. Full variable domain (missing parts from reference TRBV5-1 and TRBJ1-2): KAGVTQTPRYLIKTRGQQVTLSCSPISGHRSVSWYQQTPGQGLQFLFEYFSETQRNKGNFPGRFSGRQFSNSRSEMNVSTLELGDSALYLCASSLGQGANGYTFGSGTRLTVV.

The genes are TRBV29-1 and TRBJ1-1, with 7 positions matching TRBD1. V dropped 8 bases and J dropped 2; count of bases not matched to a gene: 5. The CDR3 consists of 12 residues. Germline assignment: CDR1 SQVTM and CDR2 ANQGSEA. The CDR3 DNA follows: TGCAGCTCCCGACAGGGCAACACTGAAGCTTTCTTT. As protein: CSSRQGNTEAFF.

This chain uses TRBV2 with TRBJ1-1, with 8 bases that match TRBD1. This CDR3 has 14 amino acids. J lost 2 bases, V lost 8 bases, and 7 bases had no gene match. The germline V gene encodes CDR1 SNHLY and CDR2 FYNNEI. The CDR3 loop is CASASGQANTEAFF. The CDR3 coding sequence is TGTGCCAGCGCCTCGGGACAGGCAAACACTGAAGCTTTCTTT.